This record looks at one TCR beta chain sequence and its context. As yet, its antigen is unknown. With 5 bases removed from V and 5 bases from J, the gap between germline ends came to 10 bases. CDR1 is DFQATT, CDR2 SNEGSKA, per germline (reference sequence). CDR3 length equals 11 residues. The sample originates from a study of PD-L1 blockade in urothelial cancer. Study as a whole: After treatment start, blood was analyzed at 3 weeks (second dose) and at 6 weeks. Blood samples had a median of 141,255 T cells.

As to time point: pretreatment peripheral blood. Synthetic TCR analog templates were spiked into all PCRs individually. Sequencing used immunoSEQ multiplex PCR; TCRdb keeps in-frame clones, though not all of them. The sample lists over 75,000 clones; 89% were seen once. General study results and limits: More expansion of tumor-associated blood clones, seen at 3 weeks, marked durable-benefit patients.

The sample was PBMCs, taken around atezolizumab (anti-PD-L1) treatment. This chain connects TRBV20-1 to TRBJ2-7, with no clear D. The receptor's source is a woman aged 80 or over with urothelial cancer. CDR3 residues: CSAPEQDEQYF. The CDR3 region has the DNA TGCAGTGCTCCAGAGCAGGACGAGCAGTACTTC.